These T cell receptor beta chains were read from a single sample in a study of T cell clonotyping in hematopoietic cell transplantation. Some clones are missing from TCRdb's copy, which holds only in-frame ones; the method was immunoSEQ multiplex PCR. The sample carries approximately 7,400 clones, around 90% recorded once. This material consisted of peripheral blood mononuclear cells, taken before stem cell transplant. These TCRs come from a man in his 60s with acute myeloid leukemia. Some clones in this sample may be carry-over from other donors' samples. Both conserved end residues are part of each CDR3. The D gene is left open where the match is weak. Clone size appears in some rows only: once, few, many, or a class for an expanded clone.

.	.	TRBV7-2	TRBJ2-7	CASSPLAYEQYF	TGTGCCAGCAGCCCCTTGGCCTACGAGCAGTACTTC
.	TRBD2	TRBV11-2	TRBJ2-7	CASSSLAGGLEQYF	TGTGCCAGCAGCTCGCTAGCGGGGGGGCTCGAGCAGTACTTC
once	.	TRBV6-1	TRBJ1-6	CASSKGAGDNSPLHF	TGTGCCAGCAGTAAGGGCGCGGGCGATAATTCACCCCTCCACTTT
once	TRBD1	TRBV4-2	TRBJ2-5	CASSRTTGSQETQYF	TGTGCCAGCAGCCGAACGACAGGGTCGCAAGAGACCCAGTACTTC
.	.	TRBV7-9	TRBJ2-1	CASSFGLVYNEQFF	TGTGCCAGCAGCTTTGGCCTCGTTTACAATGAGCAGTTCTTC
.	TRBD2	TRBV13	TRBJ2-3	CASSSRVGAGGTTSTDTQYF	TGTGCCAGCAGCTCCCGAGTAGGAGCGGGAGGGACCACTAGCACAGATACGCAGTATTTT
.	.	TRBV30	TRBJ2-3	CAWSGGGLSTDTQYF	TGTGCCTGGAGTGGGGGGGGCTTGAGCACAGATACGCAGTATTTT
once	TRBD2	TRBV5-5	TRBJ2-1	CASSLESGGRYGNEQFF	TGTGCCAGCAGCTTGGAATCGGGGGGGCGCTATGGAAATGAGCAGTTCTTC
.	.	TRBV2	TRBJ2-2	CASKRGELFF	TGTGCCAGCAAGAGGGGGGAGCTGTTTTTT
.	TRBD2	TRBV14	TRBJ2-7	CASSYGTSGYEQYF	TGTGCCAGCAGCTACGGGACTAGCGGATACGAGCAGTACTTC
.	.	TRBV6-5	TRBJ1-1	CASSYSVGGVNTEAFF	TGTGCCAGCAGTTACTCAGTTGGGGGAGTGAACACTGAAGCTTTCTTT
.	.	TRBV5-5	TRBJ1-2	CASSPPRDTSHFDGYTF	TGTGCCAGCAGCCCACCGAGGGACACTTCCCACTTTGATGGCTACACCTTC
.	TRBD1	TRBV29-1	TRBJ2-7	CSVGTGTGVYEQYF	TGCAGCGTGGGGACCGGGACAGGGGTATACGAGCAGTACTTC
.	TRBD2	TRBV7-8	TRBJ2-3	CASSFNLGGRVPSTDTQYF	TGTGCCAGCAGCTTTAATTTGGGCGGGAGGGTCCCTAGCACAGATACGCAGTATTTT
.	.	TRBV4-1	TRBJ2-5	CASSQDQLLWETQYF	TGCGCCAGCAGCCAAGATCAGTTGCTTTGGGAGACCCAGTACTTC
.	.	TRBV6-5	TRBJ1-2	CASSYAGRGYTF	TGTGCCAGCAGTTACGCAGGGAGGGGCTACACCTTC
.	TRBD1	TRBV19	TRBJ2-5	CASSIRGETQYF	TGTGCCAGTAGTATCAGGGGGGAGACCCAGTACTTC
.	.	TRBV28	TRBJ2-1	CASNSYRGRNEQFF	TGTGCCAGCAACTCATACCGAGGCCGCAATGAGCAGTTCTTC
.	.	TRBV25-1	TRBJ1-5	CASGGTQSNQPQHF	TGTGCCAGCGGGGGTACCCAGAGCAATCAGCCCCAGCATTTT
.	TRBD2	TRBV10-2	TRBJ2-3	CASRDSGGTDTQYF	TGCGCCAGCAGGGATAGCGGGGGCACAGATACGCAGTATTTT
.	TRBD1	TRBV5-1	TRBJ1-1	CASSGPGTGVTEAFF	TGCGCCAGCAGCGGTCCCGGGACAGGGGTGACTGAAGCTTTCTTT
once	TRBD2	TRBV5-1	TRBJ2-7	CASRASGSNYEQYF	TGCGCCAGCAGAGCTAGCGGGAGTAACTACGAGCAGTACTTC
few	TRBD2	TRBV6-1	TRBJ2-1	CASTTTAGGYNEQFF	TGTGCCAGCACCACTACAGCGGGAGGCTACAATGAGCAGTTCTTC
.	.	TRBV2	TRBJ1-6	CASKLRDTNNSPLHF	TGTGCCAGTAAGCTCCGGGACACGAACAATTCACCCCTCCACTTT
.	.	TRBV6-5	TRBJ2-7	CASRLRGLGPYEQYF	TGTGCCAGCAGGCTTCGGGGGCTGGGACCCTACGAGCAGTACTTC
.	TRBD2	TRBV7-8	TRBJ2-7	CASSLVASGSLYEQYF	TGTGCCAGCAGCTTAGTTGCCAGCGGGAGTCTCTACGAGCAGTACTTC